This section outlines one T cell receptor beta chain sequence together with its context. Its antigen is unknown. The authors extracted RNA and reverse transcribed it into cDNA as the sequencing template. Sequenced by immunoSEQ multiplex PCR; TCRdb stores in-frame clones only, minus some. The sample has approximately 89,000 clones, 51% seen once; the top ten hold about 6%. These data belong to a study of CD8+ T cells in alopecia areata. General observations from the study: Mice gave a clearer picture of TCR sharing than patients did, possibly for HLA-related reasons.

Sampling of alopecia areata patients yielded lesional scalp punch biopsies as well as peripheral blood. PBMCs served as the source from which CD4+ and CD8+ T cells were sorted. Trimming removed 4 bases from V and 6 bases from J, with 18 bases in between. Germline loops: CDR1 MNHNS, CDR2 SASEGT. This CDR3 spans 15 amino acids. Sequencing was carried out using NKG2D-high CD8+ T cells sorted from blood. The source is a human donor with alopecia areata. The chain links TRBV6-1 to TRBJ1-1, with D tentatively TRBD1 (6 bases). The DNA of the CDR3 is TGTGCCAGCAGTGCGAGTCAGGGGACCTACGCTGAAGCTTTCTTT. Translating gives CASSASQGTYAEAFF.